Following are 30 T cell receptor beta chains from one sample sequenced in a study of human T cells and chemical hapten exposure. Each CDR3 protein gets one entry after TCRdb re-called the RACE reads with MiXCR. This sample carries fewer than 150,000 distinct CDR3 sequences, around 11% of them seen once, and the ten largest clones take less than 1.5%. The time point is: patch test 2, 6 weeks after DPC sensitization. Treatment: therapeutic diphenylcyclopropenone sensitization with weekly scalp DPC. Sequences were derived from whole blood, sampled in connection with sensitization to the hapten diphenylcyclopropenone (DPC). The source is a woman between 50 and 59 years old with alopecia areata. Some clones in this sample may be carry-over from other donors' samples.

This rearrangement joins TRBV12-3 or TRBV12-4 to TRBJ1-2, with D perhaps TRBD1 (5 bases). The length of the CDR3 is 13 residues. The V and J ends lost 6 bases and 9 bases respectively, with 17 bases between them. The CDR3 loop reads CASRPTGEVRYTF. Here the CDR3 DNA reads TGTGCCAGCAGGCCAACAGGAGAGGTGCGCTACACCTTC.

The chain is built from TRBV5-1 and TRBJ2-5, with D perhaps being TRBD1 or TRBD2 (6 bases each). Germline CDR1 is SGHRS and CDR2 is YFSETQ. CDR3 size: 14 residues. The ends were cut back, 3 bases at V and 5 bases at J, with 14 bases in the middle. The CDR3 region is CASSWEDSGETQYF. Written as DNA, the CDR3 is TGCGCCAGCAGCTGGGAGGACAGTGGGGAGACCCAGTACTTC.

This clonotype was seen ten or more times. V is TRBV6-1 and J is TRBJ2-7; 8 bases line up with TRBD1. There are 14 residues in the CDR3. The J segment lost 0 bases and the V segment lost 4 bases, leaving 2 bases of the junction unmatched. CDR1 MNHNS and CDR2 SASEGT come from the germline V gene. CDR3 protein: CASSGTGFSYEQYF. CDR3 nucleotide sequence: TGTGCCAGCAGTGGGACAGGGTTCTCCTACGAGCAGTACTTC.

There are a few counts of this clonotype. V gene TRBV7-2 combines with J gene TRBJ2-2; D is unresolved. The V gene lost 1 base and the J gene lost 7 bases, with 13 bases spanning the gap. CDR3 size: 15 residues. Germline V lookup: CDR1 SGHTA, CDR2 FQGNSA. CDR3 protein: CASSLVPQLNGELFF. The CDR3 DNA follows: TGTGCCAGCAGCTTAGTCCCACAGCTCAACGGGGAGCTGTTTTTT.

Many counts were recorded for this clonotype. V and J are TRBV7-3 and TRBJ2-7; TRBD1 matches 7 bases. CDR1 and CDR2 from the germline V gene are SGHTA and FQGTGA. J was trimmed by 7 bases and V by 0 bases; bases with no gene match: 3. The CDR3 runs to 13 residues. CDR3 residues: CASSLTGQSEQYF. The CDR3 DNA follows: TGTGCCAGCAGCTTAACGGGACAGTCGGAGCAGTACTTC.

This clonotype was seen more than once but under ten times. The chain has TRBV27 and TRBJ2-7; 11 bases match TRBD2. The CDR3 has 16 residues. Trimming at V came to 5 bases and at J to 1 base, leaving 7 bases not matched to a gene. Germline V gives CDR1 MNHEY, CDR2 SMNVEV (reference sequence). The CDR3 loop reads CASSILAGGPSYEQYF. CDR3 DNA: TGTGCCAGCAGTATATTAGCGGGAGGGCCATCCTACGAGCAGTACTTC.

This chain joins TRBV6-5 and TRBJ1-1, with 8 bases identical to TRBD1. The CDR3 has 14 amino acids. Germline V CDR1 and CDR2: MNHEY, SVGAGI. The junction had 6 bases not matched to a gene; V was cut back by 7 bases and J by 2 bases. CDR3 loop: CASKIQGVNTEAFF. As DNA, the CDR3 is TGTGCCAGCAAGATACAGGGGGTAAACACTGAAGCTTTCTTT.

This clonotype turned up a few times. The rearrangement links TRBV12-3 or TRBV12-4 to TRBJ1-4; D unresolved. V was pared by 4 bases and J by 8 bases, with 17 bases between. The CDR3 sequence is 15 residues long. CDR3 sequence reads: CASSSNRVEREKLFF. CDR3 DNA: TGTGCCAGCAGTTCAAACCGGGTCGAACGGGAAAAACTGTTTTTT.

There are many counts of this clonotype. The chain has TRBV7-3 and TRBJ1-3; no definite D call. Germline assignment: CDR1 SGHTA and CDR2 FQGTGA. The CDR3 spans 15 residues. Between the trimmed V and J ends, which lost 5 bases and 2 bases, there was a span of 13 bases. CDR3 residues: CASSPLPGAGNTIYF. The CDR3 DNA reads TGTGCCAGCAGCCCCTTACCCGGGGCTGGAAACACCATATATTTT.

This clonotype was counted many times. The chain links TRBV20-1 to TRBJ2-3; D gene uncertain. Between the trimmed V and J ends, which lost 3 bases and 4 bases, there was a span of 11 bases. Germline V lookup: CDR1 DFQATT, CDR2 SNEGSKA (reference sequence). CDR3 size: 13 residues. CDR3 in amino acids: CSASRRVPDTQYF. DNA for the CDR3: TGCAGTGCTAGTCGAAGGGTCCCAGATACGCAGTATTTT.

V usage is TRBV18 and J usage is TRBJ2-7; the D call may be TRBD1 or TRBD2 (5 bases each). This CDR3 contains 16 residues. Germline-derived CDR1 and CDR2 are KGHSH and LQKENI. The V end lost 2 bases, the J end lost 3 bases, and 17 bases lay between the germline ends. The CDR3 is CASSPSAGRAFYEQYF. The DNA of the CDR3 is TGTGCCAGCTCACCAAGCGCAGGGAGAGCATTCTACGAGCAGTACTTC.

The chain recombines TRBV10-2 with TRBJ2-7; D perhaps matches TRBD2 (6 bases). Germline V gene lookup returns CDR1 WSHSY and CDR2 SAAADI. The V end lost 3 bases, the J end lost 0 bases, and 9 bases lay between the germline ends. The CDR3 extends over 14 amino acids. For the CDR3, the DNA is TGCGCCAGCAGTGAAAGCGGGCTCTCCTACGAGCAGTACTTC. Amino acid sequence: CASSESGLSYEQYF.

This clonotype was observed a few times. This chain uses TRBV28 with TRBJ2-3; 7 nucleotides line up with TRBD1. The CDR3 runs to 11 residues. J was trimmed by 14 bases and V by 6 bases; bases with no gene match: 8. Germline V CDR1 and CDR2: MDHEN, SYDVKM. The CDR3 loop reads CASSIPGQRYF. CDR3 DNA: TGTGCCAGCAGCATTCCGGGACAGAGGTATTTT. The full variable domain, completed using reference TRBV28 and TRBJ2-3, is DVKVTQSSRYLVKRTGEKVFLECVQDMDHENMFWYRQDPGLGLRLIYFSYDVKMKEKGDIPEGYSVSREKKERFSLILESASTNQTSMYLCASSIPGQRYFGPGTRLTVL.

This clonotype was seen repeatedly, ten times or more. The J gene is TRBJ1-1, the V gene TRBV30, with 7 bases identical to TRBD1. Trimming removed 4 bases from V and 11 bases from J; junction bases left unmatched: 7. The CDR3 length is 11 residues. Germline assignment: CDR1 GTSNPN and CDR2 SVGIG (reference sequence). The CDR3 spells CAWKGGELAFF. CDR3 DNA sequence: TGTGCCTGGAAAGGGGGCGAATTGGCTTTCTTT.

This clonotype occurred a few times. The CDR3 region has the DNA TGCGCCAGCAGCCCCGGGACAGGGGCTTTTAACTATGGCTACACCTTC. It codes for CASSPGTGAFNYGYTF. The chain has TRBV5-1 and TRBJ1-2; the match to TRBD1 covers 10 bases. The CDR3 sequence is 16 residues long. The V gene's germline CDR1 is SGHRS and CDR2 YFSETQ. With V trimmed by 4 bases and J by 1 base, 7 bases remained unmatched.

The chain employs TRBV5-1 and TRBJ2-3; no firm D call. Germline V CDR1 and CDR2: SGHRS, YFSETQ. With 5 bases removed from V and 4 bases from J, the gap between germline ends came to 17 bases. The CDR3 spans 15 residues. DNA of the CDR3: TGCGCCAGCAGGGGTCAGTTTTTGTCGGCAGATACGCAGTATTTT. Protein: CASRGQFLSADTQYF.

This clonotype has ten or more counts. Here the CDR3 reads CASSQESQTGEETQYF. The CDR3 DNA sequence: TGTGCCAGCAGCCAAGAAAGCCAAACAGGGGAAGAGACCCAGTACTTC. This rearrangement joins TRBV3-1 to TRBJ2-5, with TRBD1 matching 7 bases. CDR3 length: 16 amino acids. From germline, CDR1 is LGHDT and CDR2 YNNKEL (reference sequence). V trimming: 0 bases; J trimming: 3 bases; junction bases outside the gene matches: 7.

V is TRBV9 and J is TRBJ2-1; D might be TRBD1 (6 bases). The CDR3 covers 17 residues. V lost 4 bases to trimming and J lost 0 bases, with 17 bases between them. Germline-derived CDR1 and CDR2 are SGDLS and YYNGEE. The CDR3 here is CASSPGDGVLSYNEQFF. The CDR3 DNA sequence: TGTGCCAGCAGCCCAGGGGACGGGGTCCTCTCCTACAATGAGCAGTTCTTC.

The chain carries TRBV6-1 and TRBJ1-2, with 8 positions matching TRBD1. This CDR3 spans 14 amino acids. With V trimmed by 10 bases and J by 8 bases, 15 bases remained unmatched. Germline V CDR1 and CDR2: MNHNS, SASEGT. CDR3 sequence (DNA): TGTGCCATTGCCTTCGGGACAGGATCGGAAGGCTACACCTTC. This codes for CAIAFGTGSEGYTF.

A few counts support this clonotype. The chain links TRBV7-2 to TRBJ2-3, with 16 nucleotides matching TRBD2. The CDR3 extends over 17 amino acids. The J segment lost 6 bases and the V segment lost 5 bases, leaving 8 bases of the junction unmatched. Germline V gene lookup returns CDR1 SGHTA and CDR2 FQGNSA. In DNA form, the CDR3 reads TGTGCCAGCAGCCCGCCGGGACTAGCGGGAGGGCGGGATACGCAGTATTTT. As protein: CASSPPGLAGGRDTQYF.

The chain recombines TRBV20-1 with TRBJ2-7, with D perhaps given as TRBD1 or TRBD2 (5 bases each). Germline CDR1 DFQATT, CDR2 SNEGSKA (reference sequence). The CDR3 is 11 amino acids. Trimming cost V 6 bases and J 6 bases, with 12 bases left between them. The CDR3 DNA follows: TGCAGTGCCCCGGGACGCCCCGAGCAGTACTTC. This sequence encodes CSAPGRPEQYF.

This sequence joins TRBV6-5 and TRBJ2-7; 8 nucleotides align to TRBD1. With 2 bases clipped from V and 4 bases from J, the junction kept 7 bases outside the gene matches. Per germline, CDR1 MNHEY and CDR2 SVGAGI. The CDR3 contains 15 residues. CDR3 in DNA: TGTGCCAGCAGTTACGAGAGGACAGGGTTATACGAGCAGTACTTC. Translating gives CASSYERTGLYEQYF.

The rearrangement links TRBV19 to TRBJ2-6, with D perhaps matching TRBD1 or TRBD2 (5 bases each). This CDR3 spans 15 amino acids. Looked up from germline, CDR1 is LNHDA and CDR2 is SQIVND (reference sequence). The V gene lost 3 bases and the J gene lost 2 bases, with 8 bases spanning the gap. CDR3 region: CASSMTGPGANVLTF. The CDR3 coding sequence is TGTGCCAGTAGTATGACGGGACCTGGGGCCAACGTCCTGACTTTC. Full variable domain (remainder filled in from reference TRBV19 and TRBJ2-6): DGGITQSPKYLFRKEGQNVTLSCEQNLNHDAMYWYRQDPGQGLRLIYYSQIVNDFQKGDIAEGYSVSREKKESFPLTVTSAQKNPTAFYLCASSMTGPGANVLTFGAGSRLTVL.

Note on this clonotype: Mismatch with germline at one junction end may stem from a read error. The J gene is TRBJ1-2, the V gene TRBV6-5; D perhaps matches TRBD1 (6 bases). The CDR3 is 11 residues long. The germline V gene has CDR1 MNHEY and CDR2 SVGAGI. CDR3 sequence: CASSYYGQHVF. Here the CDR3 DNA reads TGTGCCAGCAGTTACTATGGACAGCACGTCTTC.

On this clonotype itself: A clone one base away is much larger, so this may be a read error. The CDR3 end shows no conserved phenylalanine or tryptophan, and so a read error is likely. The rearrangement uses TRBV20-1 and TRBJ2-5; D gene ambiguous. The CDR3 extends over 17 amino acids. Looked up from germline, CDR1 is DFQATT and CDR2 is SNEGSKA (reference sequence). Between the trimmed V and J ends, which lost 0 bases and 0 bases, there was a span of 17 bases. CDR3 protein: CSAREATQGADQETQYS. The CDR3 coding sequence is TGCAGTGCTAGAGAGGCTACCCAAGGCGCGGACCAAGAGACCCAGTACTCC.

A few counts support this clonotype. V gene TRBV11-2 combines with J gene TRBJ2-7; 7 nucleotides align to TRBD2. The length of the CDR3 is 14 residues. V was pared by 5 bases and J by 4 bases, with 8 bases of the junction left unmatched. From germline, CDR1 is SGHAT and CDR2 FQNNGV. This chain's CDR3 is CASSRGEGAYEQYF. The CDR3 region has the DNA TGTGCCAGCAGCCGCGGGGAGGGCGCGTACGAGCAGTACTTC.

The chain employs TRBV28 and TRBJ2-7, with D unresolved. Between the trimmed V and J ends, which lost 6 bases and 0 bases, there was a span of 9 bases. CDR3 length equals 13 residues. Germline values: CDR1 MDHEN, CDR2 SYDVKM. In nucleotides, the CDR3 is TGTGCCAGCAGGGGGAAGCCCTCCTACGAGCAGTACTTC. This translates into CASRGKPSYEQYF.

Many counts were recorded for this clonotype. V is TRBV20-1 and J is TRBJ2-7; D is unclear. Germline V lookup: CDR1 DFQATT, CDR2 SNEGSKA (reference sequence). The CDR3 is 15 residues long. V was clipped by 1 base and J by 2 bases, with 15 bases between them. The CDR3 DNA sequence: TGCAGTGCTAGAGTAGCTGCCCTAGGGCCCTACGAGCAGTACTTC. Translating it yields CSARVAALGPYEQYF.

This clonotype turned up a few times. CDR3 coding DNA: TGCGCCAGCAGCTTGGTGGGTTACGTAGAAGCTTTCTTT. This codes for CASSLVGYVEAFF. The chain recombines TRBV5-1 with TRBJ1-1; D gene unclear. Germline V gene lookup returns CDR1 SGHRS and CDR2 YFSETQ. The CDR3 spans 13 residues. Trimming took 0 bases from V and 8 from J, leaving 11 bases between them.

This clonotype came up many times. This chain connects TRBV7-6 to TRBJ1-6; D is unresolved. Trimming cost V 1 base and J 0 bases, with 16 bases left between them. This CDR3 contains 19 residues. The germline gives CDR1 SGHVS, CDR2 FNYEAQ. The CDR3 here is CASSLEAVTSSSYNSPLHF. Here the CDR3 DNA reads TGTGCCAGCAGCTTAGAAGCGGTGACTAGCAGCTCCTATAATTCACCCCTCCACTTT.